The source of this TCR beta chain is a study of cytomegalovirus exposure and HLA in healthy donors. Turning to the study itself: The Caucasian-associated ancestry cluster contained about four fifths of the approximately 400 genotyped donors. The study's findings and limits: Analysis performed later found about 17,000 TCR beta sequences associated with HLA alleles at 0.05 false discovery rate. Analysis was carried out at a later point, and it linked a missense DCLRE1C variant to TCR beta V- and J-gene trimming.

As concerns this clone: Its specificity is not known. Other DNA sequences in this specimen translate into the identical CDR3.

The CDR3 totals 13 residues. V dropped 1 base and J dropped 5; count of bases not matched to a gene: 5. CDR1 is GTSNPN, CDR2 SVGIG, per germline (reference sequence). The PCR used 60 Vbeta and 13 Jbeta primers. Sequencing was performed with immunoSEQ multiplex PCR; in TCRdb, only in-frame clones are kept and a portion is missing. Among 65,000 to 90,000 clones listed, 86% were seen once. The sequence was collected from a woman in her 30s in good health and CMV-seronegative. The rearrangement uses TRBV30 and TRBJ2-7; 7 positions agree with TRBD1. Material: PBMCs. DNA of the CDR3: TGTGCCTGGAGTGGACAGGGTAATCACGAGCAGTACTTC. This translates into CAWSGQGNHEQYF. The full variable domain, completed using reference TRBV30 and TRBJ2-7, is SQTIHQWPATLVQPVGSPLSLECTVEGTSNPNLYWYRQAAGRGLQLLFYSVGIGQISSEVPQNLSASRPQDRQFILSSKKLLLSDSGFYLCAWSGQGNHEQYFGPGTRLTVT.